The 3 T cell receptor beta chains presented below share a single source sample, sequenced in a study of blood T cell repertoires in COVID-19. The data were produced by immunoSEQ multiplex PCR, yet TCRdb's version contains in-frame clones alone and is incomplete. This sample has about 34,000 clones; roughly 85% occur once, and the top ten carry roughly 14%. Sequencing was carried out using peripheral blood. All receptors derive from a human donor with acute or convalescent COVID-19. The donor label of this sample is uncertain.

This sequence joins TRBV30 and TRBJ1-6; 9 nucleotides line up with TRBD1. Trimming cost V 0 bases and J 0 bases; bases outside gene matches: 6. The CDR3 totals 18 residues. Germline V gene sequence: CDR1 GTSNPN, CDR2 SVGIG (reference sequence). The CDR3, as DNA: TGTGCCTGGAGTGTACAAGGACAGGGGAACTCCTATAATTCACCCCTCCACTTT. It specifies CAWSVQGQGNSYNSPLHF. The variable domain in full, with the rest retrieved from reference TRBV30 and TRBJ1-6, is SQTIHQWPATLVQPVGSPLSLECTVEGTSNPNLYWYRQAAGRGLQLLFYSVGIGQISSEVPQNLSASRPQDRQFILSSKKLLLSDSGFYLCAWSVQGQGNSYNSPLHFGNGTRLTVT.

This clone was detected once. CDR3 protein: CASSPGLAGWETQYF. The CDR3 DNA reads as TGCGCCAGCAGCCCCGGACTAGCGGGATGGGAGACCCAGTACTTC. The chain carries TRBV4-3 and TRBJ2-5, with TRBD2 identical over 12 bases. The CDR3 sequence is 15 residues long. V shed 4 bases and J 5 bases; nucleotides not matched to a gene: 5. The germline gives CDR1 LGHNA, CDR2 YSLEER.

The CDR3 DNA follows: TGTGCCAGCAGCTGGAACGGGAATCAGCCCCAGCATTTT. The encoded protein is CASSWNGNQPQHF. The gene calls are TRBV7-2 and TRBJ1-5; D is ambiguous. CDR1 is SGHTA and CDR2 is FQGNSA in the germline V gene. The CDR3 extends over 13 amino acids. The V gene lost 4 bases and the J gene lost 4 bases, with 8 bases spanning the gap. The full variable domain, in which reference TRBV7-2 and TRBJ1-5 provide the parts outside the CDR3, is GAGVSQSPSNKVTEKGKDVELRCDPISGHTALYWYRQSLGQGLEFLIYFQGNSAPDKSGLPSDRFSAERTGGSVSTLTIQRTQQEDSAVYLCASSWNGNQPQHFGDGTRLSIL.